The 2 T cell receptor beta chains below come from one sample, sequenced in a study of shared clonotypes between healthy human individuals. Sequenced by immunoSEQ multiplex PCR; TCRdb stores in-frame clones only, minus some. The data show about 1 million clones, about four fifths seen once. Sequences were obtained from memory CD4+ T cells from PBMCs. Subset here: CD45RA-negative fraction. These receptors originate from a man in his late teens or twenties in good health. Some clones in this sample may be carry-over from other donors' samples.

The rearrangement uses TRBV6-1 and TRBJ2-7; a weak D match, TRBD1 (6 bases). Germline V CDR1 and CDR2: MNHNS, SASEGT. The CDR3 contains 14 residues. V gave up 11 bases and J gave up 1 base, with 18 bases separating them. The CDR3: CAGAEVDRSYEQYF. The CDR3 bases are TGTGCCGGCGCCGAGGTGGACAGATCCTACGAGCAGTACTTC.

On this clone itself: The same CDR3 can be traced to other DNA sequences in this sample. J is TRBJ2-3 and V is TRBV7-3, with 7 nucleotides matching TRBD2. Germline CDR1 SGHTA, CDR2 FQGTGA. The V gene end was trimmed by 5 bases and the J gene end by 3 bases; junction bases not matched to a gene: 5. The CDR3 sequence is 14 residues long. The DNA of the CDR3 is TGTGCCAGCAGCCCACCCGGGAGGACAGATACGCAGTATTTT. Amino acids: CASSPPGRTDTQYF. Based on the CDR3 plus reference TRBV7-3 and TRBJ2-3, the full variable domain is GAGVSQTPSNKVTEKGKYVELRCDPISGHTALYWYRQSLGQGPEFLIYFQGTGAADDSGLPNDRFFAVRPEGSVSTLKIQRTERGDSAVYLCASSPPGRTDTQYFGPGTRLTVL.